The T cell receptor (beta chain) described here comes from a study of shared clonotypes between healthy human individuals. The study, taken as a whole, reports: Against clonotypes common to all four donors, non-shared ones had lower generation probabilities.

Repertoires were generated with immunoSEQ multiplex PCR, while TCRdb's copy carries only in-frame clones and drops some. This sample yields roughly 650,000 clones, of which less than 98% are seen a single time; around 0.058% belongs to the top ten. Regarding this clone: Its antigen is still unknown.

The sequence was collected from a woman under 40 in good health. The sample consisted of naive CD4+ T cells sorted from blood. Noted subset: CD45RA+ positively selected.

This CDR3 is CASSGDSGNTIYF. The CDR3 DNA is TGTGCCAGCAGTGGAGACAGTGGAAACACCATATATTTT. The J gene is TRBJ1-3, the V gene TRBV28, with a weak D call TRBD1 (5 bases). The germline V gene encodes CDR1 MDHEN and CDR2 SYDVKM. Trimming left V 5 bases short and J 3 bases short, with 8 bases between. This CDR3 is built from 13 residues.